These 30 T cell receptor beta chains share one sample of origin, sequenced in a study of regulatory T cells in long-lasting Graves disease. Libraries of TCR beta came from iRepertoire HTBI primers plus Arm-PCR of CDR3 regions. One entry per CDR3 protein, called by TCRdb with MiXCR from the multiplex PCR reads. The sample has approximately 470,000 distinct CDR3 sequences, about 20% seen once. Regarding time point: persistent/refractory GD, antithyroid drugs over 5 years with positive TRAb. Researchers made the TCR library from RNA that was extracted from PBMCs. The sample in question was peripheral blood mononuclear cells (PBMCs), obtained when the disease was refractory, from a patient treated with antithyroid drugs. The origin of the receptors is a female donor with Graves disease.

Notes on this clonotype: Just one base apart from a much larger clone, this may be a read error. This chain links TRBV20-1 with TRBJ2-7, with a weak D call TRBD2 (7 bases). Germline CDR1 reads DFQATT; CDR2 reads SNEGSKA (reference sequence). The CDR3 sequence is 14 residues long. CDR3 nucleotides: TGCAATGCAGGGGCGGGAGTCGGAGGTGACGAGCAGTACTTC. Protein product: CNAGAGVGGDEQYF.

There are many counts of this clonotype. The junction differs from germline at one of its ends, possibly a read error. The chain couples TRBV6-2 or TRBV6-3 to TRBJ1-6; no reliable D call. CDR1 is MNHEY, CDR2 SVGEGT, per germline. This CDR3 spans 16 amino acids. CDR3 sequence: CASNLPAGEENSPLHF. In nucleotides, the CDR3 is TGTGCCAGCAACCTTCCCGCCGGGGAGGAAAATTCGCCCCTCCACTTT.

As DNA, the CDR3 is TGTGCCAGCACATCCACCCGGGACGTCTTATCCGGGGCCAACGTCCTGACTTTC. Amino acids: CASTSTRDVLSGANVLTF. The chain has TRBV7-8 and TRBJ2-6; D possibly matches TRBD1 or TRBD2 (5 bases each). This CDR3 contains 18 residues. The germline gives CDR1 SGHVS, CDR2 FQNEAQ. Trimming took 7 bases from V and 4 from J, leaving 23 bases between them.

A few counts support this clonotype. The chain is built from TRBV20-1 and TRBJ2-1; 7 nucleotides align to TRBD2. The CDR3 has 13 residues. J lost 5 bases, V lost 6 bases, and 7 bases had no gene match. Germline CDR1 and CDR2: DFQATT and SNEGSKA (reference sequence). The CDR3 region is CSASGEINNEQFF. DNA for the CDR3: TGCAGTGCCAGCGGGGAAATAAACAATGAGCAGTTCTTC.

This clonotype came up many times. The J gene is TRBJ2-7, the V gene TRBV29-1; 10 bases agree with TRBD2. In germline, CDR1 is SQVTM, CDR2 ANQGSEA. The CDR3 loop spans 12 amino acids. The J segment lost 5 bases and the V segment lost 5 bases, leaving 3 bases of the junction unmatched. The CDR3 region is CSVLAGGNEQYF. The DNA for the CDR3 is TGCAGCGTTTTAGCGGGAGGTAACGAGCAGTACTTC.

This clonotype has more than one count but fewer than ten. The rearrangement uses TRBV7-9 and TRBJ1-3; D is undetermined. CDR1 SEHNR and CDR2 FQNEAQ come from the germline V gene (reference sequence). The CDR3 spans 15 residues. Trimming took 5 bases from V and 7 from J, leaving 18 bases between them. CDR3 sequence: CASSHEVSQPNTIYF. The CDR3 DNA reads as TGTGCCAGCAGCCATGAAGTTTCCCAGCCCAACACCATATATTTT.

This clonotype was counted at least ten times. The CDR3 DNA sequence: TGCAGTGCGAAACTAGCGGGAGACGCCCTGACTTTC. It yields the protein CSAKLAGDALTF. The chain employs TRBV20-1 and TRBJ2-6; 11 bases match TRBD2. Germline V gene data show CDR1 as DFQATT and CDR2 as SNEGSKA (reference sequence). The CDR3 runs to 12 residues. J gave up 15 bases and V 6 bases, and 7 bases lay outside the gene matches.

This clonotype appeared many times. The chain carries TRBV11-2 and TRBJ2-5; unclear D gene. CDR3 size: 12 residues. V was shortened by 6 bases and J by 5 bases, with 10 bases between the two germline ends. CDR1 and CDR2 from the germline V gene are SGHAT and FQNNGV. CDR3: CASRSLWETQYF. The DNA of the CDR3 is TGTGCCAGCAGATCCCTGTGGGAGACCCAGTACTTC.

V and J are TRBV6-1 and TRBJ2-1; D remains ambiguous. CDR3 length: 16 amino acids. Per germline, CDR1 MNHNS and CDR2 SASEGT. The V end lost 6 bases, the J end lost 0 bases, and 15 bases lay between the germline ends. The CDR3 coding sequence is TGTGCCAGCAGCTCCCTCCTCTCCAGCTCCTACAATGAGCAGTTCTTC. Translation: CASSSLLSSSYNEQFF.

The chain carries TRBV19 and TRBJ1-1; perhaps TRBD1 as D (5 bases). Germline V gives CDR1 LNHDA, CDR2 SQIVND (reference sequence). V lost 5 bases to trimming and J lost 10 bases, with 17 bases between them. The CDR3 spans 13 residues. CDR3 DNA sequence: TGTGCCAGTAGTCCTAGGGGCACAGAAGGAGCTTTCTTT. It specifies CASSPRGTEGAFF.

The V gene is TRBV5-1, the J gene TRBJ1-1; D call uncertain. V lost 2 bases and J lost 1, with 9 bases in between. Germline V gene sequence: CDR1 SGHRS, CDR2 YFSETQ. There are 14 residues in the CDR3. This CDR3 is CASSFFNRNTEAFF. CDR3 coding DNA: TGCGCCAGCAGCTTTTTTAACAGGAACACTGAAGCTTTCTTT. Using reference TRBV5-1 and TRBJ1-1 for the parts outside the CDR3, the full variable domain is KAGVTQTPRYLIKTRGQQVTLSCSPISGHRSVSWYQQTPGQGLQFLFEYFSETQRNKGNFPGRFSGRQFSNSRSEMNVSTLELGDSALYLCASSFFNRNTEAFFGQGTRLTVV.

The J gene is TRBJ2-7, the V gene TRBV29-1; maybe TRBD1 (5 bases). The V end lost 5 bases, the J end lost 3 bases, and 17 bases lay between the germline ends. Germline V gene data show CDR1 as SQVTM and CDR2 as ANQGSEA. The CDR3 consists of 14 residues. CDR3 in DNA: TGCAGCGTTAGACTGGGGCAGAGAAGCTACGAGCAGTACTTC. Its protein is CSVRLGQRSYEQYF.

On this clonotype itself: This could be a read error, since a much larger clone is one nucleotide away. The V call is TRBV28, the J call TRBJ2-5, with TRBD2 identical over 10 bases. The CDR3 sequence is 15 residues long. The germline gives CDR1 MDHEN, CDR2 SYDVKM. The CDR3 nucleotides are TGTGCCAGCAGTTTTTTACTAGCGGGACAAGAGACCCAGCACTTC. This gives the protein CASSFLLAGQETQHF.

The chain combines TRBV29-1 with TRBJ2-7, with 7 bases that match TRBD2. The CDR3 spans 13 residues. V dropped 4 bases and J dropped 3; count of bases not matched to a gene: 6. Per germline, CDR1 SQVTM and CDR2 ANQGSEA. The CDR3 bases are TGCAGCGTTGTGGCTAGCGGACTCTACGAGCAGTACTTC. Its protein product is CSVVASGLYEQYF.

V is TRBV11-1 and J is TRBJ1-1; D gene ambiguous. This CDR3 is 12 amino acids long. Trimming shortened V by 5 bases and J by 5 bases, and 9 bases separated the two germline ends. Germline-derived CDR1 and CDR2 are SGHAT and FQDESV (reference sequence). The CDR3 is CASSRPGTEAFF. In DNA form, the CDR3 reads TGTGCCAGCAGCCGACCGGGGACTGAAGCTTTCTTT.

V is TRBV7-9 and J is TRBJ2-5, with D possibly being TRBD1 or TRBD2 (6 bases each). Trimming cost V 2 bases and J 4 bases, with 23 bases left between them. The CDR3 is 18 residues long. Looked up from germline, CDR1 is SEHNR and CDR2 is FQNEAQ (reference sequence). CDR3 sequence reads: CASSLSWPGATRRETQYF. The CDR3 DNA sequence: TGTGCCAGCAGCTTATCTTGGCCGGGGGCCACTAGAAGAGAGACCCAGTACTTC.

V is TRBV7-2 and J is TRBJ2-7; no firm D call. Trimming pared 1 base from V and 3 bases from J, leaving 10 bases between. The germline V gene has CDR1 SGHTA and CDR2 FQGNSA. The CDR3 contains 14 residues. The CDR3: CASSLDREDYEQYF. CDR3 nucleotide sequence: TGTGCCAGCAGCTTAGATCGAGAAGACTACGAGCAGTACTTC.

This sequence joins TRBV27 and TRBJ1-2, with 9 positions matching TRBD1. Trimming cost V 6 bases and J 7 bases; bases outside gene matches: 12. The CDR3 runs to 15 residues. CDR1 and CDR2 from the germline V gene are MNHEY and SMNVEV (reference sequence). The CDR3 region has the DNA TGTGCCAGCAGGCCTCGGGGGGACAGGGAAATTGGCTACACCTTC. Residues: CASRPRGDREIGYTF.

In its sample, this clonotype was seen a few times. The V and J genes are TRBV20-1 and TRBJ2-1; TRBD2 matches at 8 bases. Germline loops: CDR1 DFQATT, CDR2 SNEGSKA (reference sequence). CDR3 length equals 16 residues. J was trimmed by 0 bases and V by 1 base; bases with no gene match: 5. The CDR3 DNA follows: TGCAGTGCTAGAGTCTTAGCGGGAAGCTCCTACAATGAGCAGTTCTTC. Its translation is CSARVLAGSSYNEQFF.

The chain is built from TRBV4-3 and TRBJ1-6, with D unclear. CDR1 LGHNA and CDR2 YSLEER come from the germline V gene. V lost 1 base to trimming and J lost 6 bases, with 4 bases between them. The CDR3 extends over 13 amino acids. The CDR3 protein is CASSQGLNSPLHF. CDR3 in DNA: TGCGCCAGCAGCCAAGGTCTTAATTCACCCCTCCACTTT.

This clonotype was picked up a small number of times. The chain joins TRBV6-1 to TRBJ1-5; D is possibly TRBD1 (6 bases). This CDR3 region has 14 residues. CDR1 and CDR2 from the germline V gene are MNHNS and SASEGT. V lost 6 bases, J lost 5 bases, and 14 bases lay in between. CDR3 coding DNA: TGTGCCAGCAGGTTGACAAGGGGGGATCAGCCCCAGCATTTT. Its protein is CASRLTRGDQPQHF.

CDR3 nucleotide sequence: TGCGCCAGCAGACCAGGAAGCTTGAACACTGAAGCTTTCTTT. Its translation is CASRPGSLNTEAFF. This rearrangement joins TRBV5-1 to TRBJ1-1; D is undetermined. The CDR3 consists of 14 residues. Germline V gene lookup returns CDR1 SGHRS and CDR2 YFSETQ. Trimming removed 5 bases from V and 0 bases from J, with 11 bases in between. Full variable domain (rest looked up from reference TRBV5-1 and TRBJ1-1): KAGVTQTPRYLIKTRGQQVTLSCSPISGHRSVSWYQQTPGQGLQFLFEYFSETQRNKGNFPGRFSGRQFSNSRSEMNVSTLELGDSALYLCASRPGSLNTEAFFGQGTRLTVV.

This clonotype was observed at least ten times. This chain connects TRBV2 to TRBJ1-5; D gene ambiguous. Trimming pared 2 bases from V and 5 bases from J, leaving 10 bases between. This CDR3 contains 14 residues. Germline-derived CDR1 and CDR2 are SNHLY and FYNNEI. CDR3 residues: CASSESGADQPQHF. The CDR3 region has the DNA TGTGCCAGCAGTGAATCCGGAGCCGATCAGCCCCAGCATTTT.

This clonotype was recorded at least ten times. The J gene is TRBJ2-7, the V gene TRBV29-1, with D possibly matching TRBD2 (5 bases). Deletions cut 6 bases from V and 2 bases from J, with 17 bases between. Germline CDR1 SQVTM, CDR2 ANQGSEA. The CDR3 totals 14 residues. The CDR3 DNA follows: TGCAGCGTGCGGCGGGCCGAGGTAGCCTACGAGCAGTACTTC. It specifies CSVRRAEVAYEQYF.

This clonotype was counted at least ten times. The rearrangement links TRBV6-1 to TRBJ2-4, with D possibly being TRBD1 (5 bases). Trimming removed 7 bases at V and 3 bases at J, with 22 bases between. Germline CDR1 MNHNS, CDR2 SASEGT. The CDR3 consists of 17 residues. CDR3 DNA: TGTGCCAGCACCCTTATGTCGGCAGGGCTAGGCAAAAACATTCAGTACTTC. Its translation: CASTLMSAGLGKNIQYF.

The chain recombines TRBV15 with TRBJ1-4, with a weak D call TRBD1 (5 bases). The V end lost 1 base, the J end lost 7 bases, and 10 bases lay between the germline ends. CDR3 length: 14 amino acids. The germline V gene encodes CDR1 LNHNV and CDR2 YYDKDF (reference sequence). CDR3 sequence (DNA): TGTGCCACCAGCAGAGTCTCAGGGAGTGAAAAACTGTTTTTT. Residues: CATSRVSGSEKLFF.

This chain uses TRBV28 with TRBJ2-2; 7 positions agree with TRBD1. After removal of 6 bases from V and 0 bases from J, the junction contained 7 bases not matched to a gene. Looked up from germline, CDR1 is MDHEN and CDR2 is SYDVKM. CDR3 size: 16 residues. The CDR3 DNA is TGTGCCAGCAGCCCTAGGACAGGCGCGAACACCGGGGAGCTGTTTTTT. It specifies CASSPRTGANTGELFF.

This clonotype has more than one count but fewer than ten. The chain has TRBV6-1 and TRBJ1-4; D may be TRBD1 (5 bases). This CDR3 contains 14 residues. The V and J ends lost 6 bases and 6 bases respectively, with 14 bases between them. Per germline, CDR1 MNHNS and CDR2 SASEGT. The CDR3 DNA reads as TGTGCCAGCAGCCAAGACGGAGGGGATGAAAAACTGTTTTTT. Translated, it gives CASSQDGGDEKLFF.

The chain joins TRBV10-3 to TRBJ1-6; 10 nucleotides align to TRBD1. CDR3 size: 13 residues. The V segment lost 10 bases and the J segment 9 bases; nucleotides outside the gene matches: 6. Germline values: CDR1 ENHRY, CDR2 SYGVKD. CDR3 loop: CATRGTGVSPLHF. Here the CDR3 DNA reads TGTGCCACTCGGGGGACAGGGGTTTCACCCCTCCACTTT.

This clonotype has ten or more counts. The rearrangement uses TRBV6-5 and TRBJ2-2; 8 bases are shared with TRBD2. This CDR3 is built from 17 residues. With 4 bases clipped from V and 1 base from J, the junction kept 8 bases outside the gene matches. Per the germline V gene, CDR1 is MNHEY and CDR2 is SVGAGI. The chain's CDR3 is CASSLRAGGLNTGELFF. The DNA of the CDR3 is TGTGCCAGCAGTTTGAGGGCGGGAGGATTGAACACCGGGGAGCTGTTTTTT.